Listed below are T cell receptor beta chains from one sample, sequenced in a study of shared clonotypes between healthy human individuals. Assay used: immunoSEQ multiplex PCR; TCRdb lists only in-frame clones, some missing. The sample lists 1.5 million to 2.5 million clones, approximately 95% seen once, with roughly 1% in the top ten. Sequenced: naive CD8+ T cells sorted from blood. These receptors originate from a man aged 18 to 30 in good health. The CDR3 runs from the conserved cysteine through the conserved F or W. D genes are given only for firm matches. Size tells how often a clone was seen (once, few, many) or the class of an expanded clone, and some rows leave it out.

v_call	clone_size	j_call	d_call	cdr3_nt	cdr3_aa
TRBV30	-	TRBJ1-4	-	TGTGCCTGGAGTGGCCGGCCAGGTGAAAAACTGTTTTTT	CAWSGRPGEKLFF
TRBV5-6	-	TRBJ2-7	TRBD1	TGTGCCAGCAGCTCAACTCACTCTTGGGACAGGGCCTACGAGCAGTACTTC	CASSSTHSWDRAYEQYF
TRBV9	-	TRBJ2-5	-	TGTGCCAGCAGCGTAGATTTCGGGAGTGGAGAGACCCAGTACTTC	CASSVDFGSGETQYF
TRBV6-1	-	TRBJ1-6	-	TGTGCCAGCAGTGAAGAGCCAGGGGTACTTAATTCACCCCTCCACTTT	CASSEEPGVLNSPLHF
TRBV15	-	TRBJ1-4	TRBD1	TGTGCCACCAGCCCCGGGACAGGGGGTGGCGAAAAACTGTTTTTT	CATSPGTGGGEKLFF
TRBV5-3	-	TRBJ2-1	-	TGTGCCAGAAGCTTCCCCCCCAGCGGGCGGGACTCCTACAATGAGCAGTTCTTC	CARSFPPSGRDSYNEQFF
TRBV5-1	-	TRBJ2-7	-	TGCGCCAGCAGCTTGGACAGACCCTACGAGCAGTACTTC	CASSLDRPYEQYF
TRBV5-5	-	TRBJ2-7	-	TGTGCCAGCAGCCTGAGCGTCTCCGAGCAGTACTTC	CASSLSVSEQYF
TRBV13	-	TRBJ2-5	-	TGTGCCAGCAAATCAGCCTCAGGTTACCAAGAGACCCAGTACTTC	CASKSASGYQETQYF
TRBV19	-	TRBJ2-7	TRBD1	TGTGCCAGTAGAGGGACAGGGCTCGAGCAGTACTTC	CASRGTGLEQYF
TRBV5-6	-	TRBJ1-5	-	TGTGCCAGCAGCTATAGCAATCAGCCCCAGCATTTT	CASSYSNQPQHF
TRBV5-4	-	TRBJ2-2	TRBD2	TGTGCCAGCAGCTTCGGGACTAGCGGGAGGAACACCGGGGAGCTGTTTTTT	CASSFGTSGRNTGELFF
TRBV27	-	TRBJ1-1	TRBD1	TGTGCCAGCAGCCAATCCACCGGGACAGGGGGGTTTTTTTCGGTGAACACTGAAGCTTTCTTT	CASSQSTGTGGFFSVNTEAFF
TRBV28	once	TRBJ2-7	-	TGTGCCAGCAGTTTGGCCGGGGCCAGCGGCGAGCAGTACTTC	CASSLAGASGEQYF
TRBV5-6	-	TRBJ2-1	TRBD1	TGTGCCAGCAGCTACGGGACAGAGAATGAGCAGTTCTTC	CASSYGTENEQFF
TRBV7-6	-	TRBJ2-1	TRBD2	TGTGCCAGCAGCCCCCTGGCTAGCGGGGGGTCGAATGAGCAGTTCTTC	CASSPLASGGSNEQFF
TRBV5-1	-	TRBJ2-2	TRBD2	TGCGCCAGCAGCAAGGGACTAGCGGGGGCCGCGAACACCGGGGAGCTGTTTTTT	CASSKGLAGAANTGELFF
TRBV30	-	TRBJ2-7	-	TGTGCCTGGAGTCCCATAGCCGACAGTATGTCCTACGAGCAGTACTTC	CAWSPIADSMSYEQYF
TRBV7-9	-	TRBJ2-1	-	TGTGCCAGCAGCTTTCGGACCCCCATCTTAGGGTCCTACAATGAGCAGTTCTTC	CASSFRTPILGSYNEQFF